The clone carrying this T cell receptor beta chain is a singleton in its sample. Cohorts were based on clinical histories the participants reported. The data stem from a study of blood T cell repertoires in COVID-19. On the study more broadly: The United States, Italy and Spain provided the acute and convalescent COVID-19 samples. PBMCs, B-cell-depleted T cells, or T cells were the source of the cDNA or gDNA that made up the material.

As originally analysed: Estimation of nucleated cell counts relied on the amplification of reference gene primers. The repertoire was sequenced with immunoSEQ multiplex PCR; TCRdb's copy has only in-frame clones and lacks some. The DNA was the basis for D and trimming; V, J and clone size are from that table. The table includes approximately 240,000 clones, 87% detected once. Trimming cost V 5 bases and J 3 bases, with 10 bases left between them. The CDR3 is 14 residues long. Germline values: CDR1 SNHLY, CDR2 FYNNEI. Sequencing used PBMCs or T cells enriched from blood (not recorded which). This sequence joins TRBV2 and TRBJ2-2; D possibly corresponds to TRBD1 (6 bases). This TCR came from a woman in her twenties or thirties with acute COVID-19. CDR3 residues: CASSRTDYTGELFF. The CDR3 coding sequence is TGTGCCAGCAGTAGGACAGACTACACCGGGGAGCTGTTTTTT.